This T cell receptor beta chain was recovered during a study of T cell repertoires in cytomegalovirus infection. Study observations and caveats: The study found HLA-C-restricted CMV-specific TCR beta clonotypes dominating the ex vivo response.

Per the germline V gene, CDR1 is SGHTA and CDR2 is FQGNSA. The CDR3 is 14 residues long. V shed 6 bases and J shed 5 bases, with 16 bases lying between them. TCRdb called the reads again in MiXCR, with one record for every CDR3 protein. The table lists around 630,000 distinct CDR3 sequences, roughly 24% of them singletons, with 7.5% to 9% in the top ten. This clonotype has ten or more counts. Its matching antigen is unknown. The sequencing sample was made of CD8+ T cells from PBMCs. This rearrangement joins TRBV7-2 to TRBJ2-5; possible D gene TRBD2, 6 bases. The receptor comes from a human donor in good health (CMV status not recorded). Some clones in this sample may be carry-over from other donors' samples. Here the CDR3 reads CASSPGGGGETQYF. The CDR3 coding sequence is TGTGCCAGCAGTCCCGGGGGAGGAGGGGAGACCCAGTACTTC. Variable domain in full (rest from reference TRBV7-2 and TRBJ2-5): GAGVSQSPSNKVTEKGKDVELRCDPISGHTALYWYRQSLGQGLEFLIYFQGNSAPDKSGLPSDRFSAERTGGSVSTLTIQRTQQEDSAVYLCASSPGGGGETQYFGPGTRLLVL.